The rows below give T cell receptor beta chains drawn from one sample of a study of T cells in Graves' hyperthyroidism and ophthalmopathy. TCRdb re-derived calls from the multiplex PCR reads in MiXCR, one entry per CDR3 protein. The sample gives some 490,000 distinct CDR3 sequences, about 22% of which show up once; under 55% is in the top ten. Sequencing was carried out using blood. The receptor set was obtained from a woman in her seventies with Graves' ophthalmopathy. CDR3s include the opening cysteine and the closing phenylalanine or tryptophan. Fields, in order: clone size, V gene, D gene, J gene, CDR3 protein, CDR3 DNA. D genes are given only for firm matches. Some rows mark clone size as missing; the rest say once, few, many or name a class of expanded clone.

clone size: many
V gene: TRBV28
D gene: TRBD1
J gene: TRBJ1-2
CDR3 protein: CASSFHPQGALGYTF
CDR3 DNA: TGTGCCAGCAGTTTCCATCCCCAGGGGGCATTAGGCTACACCTTC

clone size: NA
V gene: TRBV24-1
D gene: TRBD1
J gene: TRBJ2-2
CDR3 protein: CATSVPGTGRTGELFF
CDR3 DNA: TGTGCCACCAGCGTCCCCGGGACAGGGCGCACCGGGGAGCTGTTTTTT

clone size: NA
V gene: TRBV12-3/TRBV12-4
D gene: NA
J gene: TRBJ1-2
CDR3 protein: CASSFVAGYGYTF
CDR3 DNA: TGTGCCAGCAGTTTTGTCGCGGGTTATGGCTACACCTTC

clone size: NA
V gene: TRBV5-6
D gene: NA
J gene: TRBJ1-5
CDR3 protein: CASSLGTSSNQPQHF
CDR3 DNA: TGTGCCAGCAGCTTGGGGACGAGTAGCAATCAGCCCCAGCATTTT

clone size: many
V gene: TRBV6-2/TRBV6-3
D gene: NA
J gene: TRBJ2-5
CDR3 protein: CASSYQGRETQYF
CDR3 DNA: TGTGCCAGCAGTTACCAGGGCAGAGAGACCCAGTACTTC

clone size: many
V gene: TRBV11-2
D gene: TRBD1
J gene: TRBJ2-3
CDR3 protein: CASRRGQGSTDTQYF
CDR3 DNA: TGTGCCAGCAGGAGGGGGCAGGGAAGCACAGATACGCAGTATTTT

clone size: NA
V gene: TRBV6-2/TRBV6-3
D gene: NA
J gene: TRBJ1-4
CDR3 protein: CATSSVEKLFF
CDR3 DNA: TGTGCCACCAGCTCGGTTGAAAAACTGTTTTTT

clone size: NA
V gene: TRBV5-6
D gene: NA
J gene: TRBJ2-1
CDR3 protein: CASSLIVDEQFF
CDR3 DNA: TGTGCCAGCAGCCTAATAGTCGATGAGCAGTTCTTC

clone size: NA
V gene: TRBV7-2
D gene: NA
J gene: TRBJ1-4
CDR3 protein: CASSPRQFQVGKLFF
CDR3 DNA: TGTGCCAGCAGCCCCCGACAGTTCCAGGTTGGAAAACTGTTTTTT

clone size: NA
V gene: TRBV6-1
D gene: NA
J gene: TRBJ1-1
CDR3 protein: CASGTRSMNTEAFF
CDR3 DNA: TGTGCCAGCGGGACACGGAGCATGAACACTGAAGCTTTCTTT

clone size: NA
V gene: TRBV27
D gene: NA
J gene: TRBJ1-5
CDR3 protein: CASGQPGQPQHF
CDR3 DNA: TGTGCCAGCGGACAGCCCGGACAGCCCCAGCATTTT

clone size: many
V gene: TRBV2
D gene: TRBD1
J gene: TRBJ2-7
CDR3 protein: CASRRTGQYF
CDR3 DNA: TGTGCCAGCAGGAGGACAGGGCAGTACTTC

clone size: NA
V gene: TRBV3-1
D gene: NA
J gene: TRBJ2-3
CDR3 protein: CASSQVNEKYTDTQYF
CDR3 DNA: TGTGCCAGCAGCCAAGTAAACGAGAAGTACACAGATACGCAGTATTTT

clone size: many
V gene: TRBV28
D gene: NA
J gene: TRBJ1-1
CDR3 protein: CASRTTVTFLKAFF
CDR3 DNA: TGTGCCAGCAGGACGACAGTTACCTTCCTGAAAGCTTTCTTT

clone size: many
V gene: TRBV2
D gene: NA
J gene: TRBJ1-2
CDR3 protein: CASSEQGLYGYTF
CDR3 DNA: TGTGCCAGCAGTGAACAGGGGCTCTATGGCTACACCTTC

clone size: few
V gene: TRBV3-1
D gene: NA
J gene: TRBJ1-6
CDR3 protein: CASSHGSYNSPLHF
CDR3 DNA: TGTGCCAGCAGCCATGGCAGCTATAATTCACCCCTCCACTTT

clone size: few
V gene: TRBV7-9
D gene: TRBD2
J gene: TRBJ2-7
CDR3 protein: CASSSMGPPGGEQYF
CDR3 DNA: TGTGCCAGCAGCTCCATGGGACCCCCGGGAGGTGAGCAGTACTTC

clone size: NA
V gene: TRBV25-1
D gene: NA
J gene: TRBJ2-1
CDR3 protein: CASSESVGMGYNEQFF
CDR3 DNA: TGTGCCAGCAGTGAGAGTGTGGGAATGGGGTACAATGAGCAGTTCTTC

clone size: NA
V gene: TRBV3-1
D gene: TRBD2
J gene: TRBJ2-1
CDR3 protein: CASSQATSGSYEQFF
CDR3 DNA: TGTGCCAGCAGCCAAGCCACTAGCGGGAGCTATGAGCAGTTCTTC

clone size: NA
V gene: TRBV20-1
D gene: TRBD1
J gene: TRBJ1-4
CDR3 protein: CSASGGLEEKLFF
CDR3 DNA: TGCAGTGCTTCAGGGGGTTTGGAAGAAAAACTGTTTTTT

clone size: NA
V gene: TRBV7-9
D gene: TRBD1
J gene: TRBJ2-5
CDR3 protein: CASSSGQRQETQYF
CDR3 DNA: TGTGCCAGCAGCTCGGGACAGAGGCAAGAGACCCAGTACTTC

clone size: NA
V gene: TRBV5-4
D gene: NA
J gene: TRBJ2-1
CDR3 protein: CASSPGGRLSYNEQFF
CDR3 DNA: TGTGCCAGCAGCCCCGGCGGCAGGCTCTCCTACAATGAGCAGTTCTTC

clone size: few
V gene: TRBV15
D gene: NA
J gene: TRBJ2-7
CDR3 protein: CATSRDFTGSYEQYF
CDR3 DNA: TGTGCCACCAGCAGAGATTTCACTGGCTCCTACGAGCAGTACTTC